The 10 T cell receptor beta chains below all came from one sample that was sequenced in a study of identical twins. In TCRdb, the 5' RACE reads were re-called with MiXCR into one record per CDR3 protein. The repertoire has about 550,000 distinct CDR3 sequences, 20% to 25% of them found once; the top ten carry 0.48%. This same sample was also part of a study on yellow fever vaccine responses in identical twins.

Sequencing was performed on CD4+ T cells sorted from blood. The receptor set was obtained from a woman under 30 in good health.

This clonotype showed up many times. The chain couples TRBV12-3 or TRBV12-4 to TRBJ2-5, with 7 bases lining up with TRBD1. This CDR3 region has 15 residues. Trimming cost V 3 bases and J 2 bases; bases outside gene matches: 6. The CDR3 reads CASSFPGTEQETQYF. The DNA for the CDR3 is TGTGCCAGCAGTTTCCCCGGGACAGAACAAGAGACCCAGTACTTC.

The V gene is TRBV27, the J gene TRBJ2-1; TRBD1 or TRBD2 may be the D gene (5 bases each). V was trimmed by 6 bases and J by 6 bases, leaving 21 bases between them. This CDR3 spans 16 amino acids. Per germline, CDR1 MNHEY and CDR2 SMNVEV (reference sequence). CDR3 loop: CASSLAGTNLRNEQFF. The DNA of the CDR3 is TGTGCCAGCAGCCTAGCCGGGACCAACCTGCGCAATGAGCAGTTCTTC.

The chain employs TRBV28 and TRBJ2-1; a weak D match, TRBD2 (7 bases). V was shortened by 3 bases and J by 15 bases, with 12 bases between the two germline ends. CDR3 length equals 11 residues. CDR1 and CDR2 from the germline V gene are MDHEN and SYDVKM. The CDR3 DNA is TGTGCCAGCAGTTTGCGGGGGCCTCTGTTCTTC. This sequence encodes CASSLRGPLFF.

This CDR3 is CASEPTGFAGELFF. CDR3 DNA sequence: TGCGCCAGCGAACCGACAGGTTTCGCCGGGGAGCTGTTTTTT. This chain connects TRBV5-1 to TRBJ2-2; D possibly corresponds to TRBD1 (6 bases). CDR1 is SGHRS, CDR2 YFSETQ, per germline. Trimming removed 7 bases at V and 6 bases at J, with 16 bases between. The CDR3 has 14 amino acids.

This clonotype has more than one count but fewer than ten. This chain joins TRBV3-1 and TRBJ2-1, with D uncertain. The CDR3 is made up of 11 amino acids. The germline V and J ends were trimmed by 0 bases and 9 bases, with 3 bases remaining between them. CDR1 and CDR2 (germline): LGHDT, YNNKEL (reference sequence). CDR3 in amino acids: CASSQDIEQFF. The CDR3 DNA sequence: TGTGCCAGCAGCCAAGATATTGAGCAGTTCTTC.

In this sample, this clonotype turned up many times. The V call is TRBV5-8, the J call TRBJ1-2; D might be TRBD1 (5 bases). Per germline, CDR1 SGHTS and CDR2 YDEGEE. The length of the CDR3 is 18 residues. Between the trimmed V and J ends, which lost 0 bases and 0 bases, there was a span of 18 bases. The CDR3 here is CASSLASGASYSNYGYTF. In DNA form, the CDR3 reads TGTGCCAGCAGCTTGGCCTCTGGGGCTTCGTACTCTAACTATGGCTACACCTTC.

This clonotype was counted only a few times. This chain uses TRBV6-1 with TRBJ1-1; D is undetermined. V lost 1 base, J lost 1 base, and 7 bases lay in between. CDR3 size: 14 residues. Germline V CDR1 and CDR2: MNHNS, SASEGT. The CDR3 nucleotides are TGTGCCAGCAGTGAAGGCGGCAAGAACACTGAAGCTTTCTTT. This translates into CASSEGGKNTEAFF.

This clonotype was found a few times. V and J are TRBV5-1 and TRBJ2-1, with D unclear. Looked up from germline, CDR1 is SGHRS and CDR2 is YFSETQ. V dropped 2 bases and J dropped 9 bases, with 9 bases sitting between them. This CDR3 is 12 amino acids long. The CDR3 bases are TGCGCCAGCAGCTTCCTAGGCAGTGAGCAGTTCTTC. Protein: CASSFLGSEQFF.

This rearrangement joins TRBV2 to TRBJ2-3; 9 nucleotides match TRBD2. The CDR3 runs to 16 residues. The V and J ends lost 6 bases and 1 base, in that order; junction bases with no gene match: 8. Germline V lookup: CDR1 SNHLY, CDR2 FYNNEI. The CDR3 loop reads CASRRRGLAGTDTQYF. As DNA, the CDR3 is TGTGCCAGCAGACGTCGGGGACTAGCAGGCACAGATACGCAGTATTTT.

The chain is built from TRBV5-1 and TRBJ1-6; unclear D gene. Germline lookup yields CDR1 SGHRS and CDR2 YFSETQ. V dropped 0 bases and J dropped 6 bases, with 10 bases sitting between them. This CDR3 has 15 amino acids. CDR3 region: CASSLGAGGNSPLHF. Written as DNA, the CDR3 is TGCGCCAGCAGCTTGGGCGCGGGAGGTAATTCACCCCTCCACTTT.